Many counts were recorded for the clone carrying this T cell receptor (beta chain). What it binds is unknown. This sample stems from a study of blood T cells in healthy people across ages. Study overall: Every two T cells gave about one barcoded beta molecule via template switching. Study-wide results and caveats: The recorded TCR beta diversity per million T cells decreased in a roughly linear manner with age. The study could not conclusively compare naive and antigen-experienced cells, given its unsorted PBMCs.

The V end was cut by 2 bases, the J end by 7 bases, with 18 bases between. This CDR3 is 16 amino acids long. CDR1 is MNHEY, CDR2 SVGAGI, per germline. Per sample, a minimum of 6.5 million PBMCs were isolated. For the second PCR, which ran for about 6 to 12 cycles, a sample-barcoded 5' primer and a J-beta primer mix were used. TCRdb passed the 5' RACE reads through MiXCR, listing each CDR3 protein once. The data contain 650,000 to 700,000 distinct CDR3 sequences, roughly 32% of them singletons. The sample consisted of blood. This rearrangement joins TRBV6-5 to TRBJ2-1; D may correspond to TRBD1 or TRBD2 (5 bases each). This clonotype was obtained from a woman of 80 years or more in good health. The CDR3 protein is CASSYGDPGWLNEQFF. In nucleotides, the CDR3 is TGTGCCAGCAGTTACGGGGACCCCGGTTGGCTAAATGAGCAGTTCTTC.